This is a list of T cell receptor beta chains from one sample in a study of blood T cell repertoires in COVID-19. Assay used: immunoSEQ multiplex PCR; TCRdb lists only in-frame clones, some missing. Altogether some 250,000 clones are present, approximately 82% being singletons, with the ten largest covering around 3.3%. Source material: peripheral blood. The receptors here all came from a woman younger than 35 with acute or convalescent COVID-19. Both conserved end residues are part of each CDR3. D genes are given only for firm matches. Some rows have no size entry. The others give once, few or many, or a class for an expanded clone.

V	J	size	D	CDR3	DNA
TRBV19	TRBJ2-7	.	.	CASSKTGYDPYEQYF	TGTGCCAGTAGTAAGACAGGATATGATCCCTACGAGCAGTACTTC
TRBV7-2	TRBJ2-7	few	TRBD1	CASSLFWLDRVNEQYF	TGTGCCAGCAGCTTATTTTGGCTGGACAGGGTGAACGAGCAGTACTTC
TRBV27	TRBJ2-6	.	TRBD2	CASSLRVGLAGGKSSGANVLTF	TGTGCCAGCAGTTTAAGGGTGGGACTAGCGGGAGGGAAAAGCTCTGGGGCCAACGTCCTGACTTTC
TRBV6-2/TRBV6-3	TRBJ1-5	.	TRBD1	CASSYSHRGGNQPQHF	TGTGCCAGCAGTTACTCACACAGGGGTGGCAATCAGCCCCAGCATTTT
TRBV29-1	TRBJ2-6	.	.	CSVQGLSGANVLTF	TGCAGCGTACAGGGTTTGTCTGGGGCCAACGTCCTGACTTTC
TRBV11-2	TRBJ2-7	.	TRBD2	CASSPWGAGASSYEQYF	TGTGCCAGCAGCCCTTGGGGAGCGGGAGCCTCCTCCTACGAGCAGTACTTC
TRBV30	TRBJ1-1	.	TRBD1	CAWSREQGLTEAFF	TGTGCCTGGAGTCGGGAACAGGGGCTCACTGAAGCTTTCTTT
TRBV30	TRBJ1-4	once	.	CAWSEGGPLFF	TGTGCCTGGAGTGAGGGAGGCCCCCTGTTTTTT
TRBV29-1	TRBJ1-1	few	.	CSVERVANTEAFF	TGCAGCGTTGAGAGGGTGGCCAACACTGAAGCTTTCTTT
TRBV27	TRBJ2-7	.	.	CASSSDAASVYEQYF	TGTGCCAGCAGTTCTGATGCGGCATCCGTGTACGAGCAGTACTTC